This T cell receptor (beta chain) was retrieved from a study of neoadjuvant nivolumab and ipilimumab in lung cancer. Study-wide points: Resected tumors had greater TCR richness and clonality than uninvolved lung. Resected-tumor TCR richness correlated positively with pretherapy blood richness.

This clone has more than one count but fewer than ten. No antigen is known for it. Assay: immunoSEQ multiplex PCR; the TCRdb copy retains only in-frame clones and omits some. The data hold about 6,500 clones, with roughly 84% observed a single time. Per the germline V gene, CDR1 is SGHVS and CDR2 is FQNEAQ. The CDR3 sequence is 14 residues long. V lost 5 bases and J lost 6; bases outside the gene matches: 5. This sequence was found in an adult with non-small cell lung cancer. The sample here was tumor tissue, taken after neoadjuvant nivolumab, alone or with ipilimumab, at or shortly before surgery. The chain has TRBV7-8 and TRBJ2-2; 8 positions agree with TRBD1. The CDR3 spells CASSQETGAGELFF. For the CDR3, the DNA is TGTGCCAGCAGCCAAGAGACAGGGGCCGGGGAGCTGTTTTTT.